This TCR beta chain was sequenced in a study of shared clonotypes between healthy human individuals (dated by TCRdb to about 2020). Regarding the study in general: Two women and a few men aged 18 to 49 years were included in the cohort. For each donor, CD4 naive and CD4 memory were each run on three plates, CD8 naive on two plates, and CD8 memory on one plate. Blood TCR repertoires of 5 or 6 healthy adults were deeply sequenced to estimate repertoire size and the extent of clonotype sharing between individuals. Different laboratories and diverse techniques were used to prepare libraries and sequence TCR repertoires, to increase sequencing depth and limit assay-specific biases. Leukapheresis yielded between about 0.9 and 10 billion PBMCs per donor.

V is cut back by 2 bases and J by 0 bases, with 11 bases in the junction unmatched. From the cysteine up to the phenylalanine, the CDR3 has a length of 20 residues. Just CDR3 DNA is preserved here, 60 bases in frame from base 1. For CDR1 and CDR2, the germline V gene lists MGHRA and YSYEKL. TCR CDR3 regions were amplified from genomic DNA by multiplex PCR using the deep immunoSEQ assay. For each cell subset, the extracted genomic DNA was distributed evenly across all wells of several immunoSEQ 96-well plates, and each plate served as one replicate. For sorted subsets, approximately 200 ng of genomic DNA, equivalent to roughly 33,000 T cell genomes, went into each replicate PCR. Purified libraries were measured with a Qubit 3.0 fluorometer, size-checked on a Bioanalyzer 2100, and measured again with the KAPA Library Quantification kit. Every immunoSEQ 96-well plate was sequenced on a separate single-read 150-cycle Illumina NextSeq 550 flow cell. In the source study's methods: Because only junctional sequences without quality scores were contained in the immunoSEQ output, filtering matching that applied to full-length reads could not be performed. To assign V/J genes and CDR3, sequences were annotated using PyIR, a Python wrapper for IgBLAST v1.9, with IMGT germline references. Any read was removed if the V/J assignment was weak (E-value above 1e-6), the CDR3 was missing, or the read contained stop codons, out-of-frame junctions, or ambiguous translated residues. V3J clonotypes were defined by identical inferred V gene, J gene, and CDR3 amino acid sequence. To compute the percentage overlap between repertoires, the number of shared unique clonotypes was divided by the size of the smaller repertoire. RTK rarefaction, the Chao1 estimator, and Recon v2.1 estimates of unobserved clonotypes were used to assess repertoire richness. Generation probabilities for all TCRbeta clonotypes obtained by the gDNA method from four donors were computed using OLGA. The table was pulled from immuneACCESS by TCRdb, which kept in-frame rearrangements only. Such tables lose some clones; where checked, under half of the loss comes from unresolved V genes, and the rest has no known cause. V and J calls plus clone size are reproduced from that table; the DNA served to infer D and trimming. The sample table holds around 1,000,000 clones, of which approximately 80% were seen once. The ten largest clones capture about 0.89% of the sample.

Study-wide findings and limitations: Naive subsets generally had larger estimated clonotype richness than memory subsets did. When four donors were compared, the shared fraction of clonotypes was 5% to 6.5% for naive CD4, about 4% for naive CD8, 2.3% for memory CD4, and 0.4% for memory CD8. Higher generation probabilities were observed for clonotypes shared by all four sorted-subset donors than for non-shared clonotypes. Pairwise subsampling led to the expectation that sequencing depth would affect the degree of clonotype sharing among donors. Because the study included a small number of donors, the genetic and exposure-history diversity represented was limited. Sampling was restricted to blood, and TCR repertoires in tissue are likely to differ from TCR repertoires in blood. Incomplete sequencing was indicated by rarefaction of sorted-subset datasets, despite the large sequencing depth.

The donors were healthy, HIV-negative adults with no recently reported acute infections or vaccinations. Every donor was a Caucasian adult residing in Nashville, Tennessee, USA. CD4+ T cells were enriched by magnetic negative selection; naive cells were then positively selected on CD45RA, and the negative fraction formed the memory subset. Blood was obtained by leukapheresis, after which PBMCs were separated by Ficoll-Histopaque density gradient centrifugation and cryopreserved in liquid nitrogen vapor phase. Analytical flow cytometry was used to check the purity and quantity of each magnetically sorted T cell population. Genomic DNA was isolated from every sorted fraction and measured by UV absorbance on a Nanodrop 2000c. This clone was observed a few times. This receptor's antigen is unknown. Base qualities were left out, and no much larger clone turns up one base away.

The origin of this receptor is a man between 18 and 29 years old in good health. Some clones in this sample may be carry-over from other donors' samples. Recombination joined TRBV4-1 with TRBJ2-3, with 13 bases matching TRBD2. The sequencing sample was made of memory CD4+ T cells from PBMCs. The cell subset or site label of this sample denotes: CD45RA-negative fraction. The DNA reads TGCGCCAGCAGCCAAAGGGGCCCGACTAGCGGGAGGTCTAGCACAGATACGCAGTATTTT. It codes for CASSQRGPTSGRSSTDTQYF.